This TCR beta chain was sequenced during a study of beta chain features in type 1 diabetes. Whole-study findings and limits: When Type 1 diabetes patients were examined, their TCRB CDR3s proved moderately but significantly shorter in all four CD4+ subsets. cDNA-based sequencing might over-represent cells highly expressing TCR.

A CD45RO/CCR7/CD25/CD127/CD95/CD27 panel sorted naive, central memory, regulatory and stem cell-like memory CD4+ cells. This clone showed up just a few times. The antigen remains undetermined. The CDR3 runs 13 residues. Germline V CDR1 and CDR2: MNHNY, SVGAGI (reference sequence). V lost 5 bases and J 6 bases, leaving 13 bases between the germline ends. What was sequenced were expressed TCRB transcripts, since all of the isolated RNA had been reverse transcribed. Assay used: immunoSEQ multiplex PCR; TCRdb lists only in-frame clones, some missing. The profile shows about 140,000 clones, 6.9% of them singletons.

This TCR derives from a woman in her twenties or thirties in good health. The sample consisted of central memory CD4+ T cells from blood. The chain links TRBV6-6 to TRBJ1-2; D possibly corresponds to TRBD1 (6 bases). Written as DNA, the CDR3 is TGTGCCAGCAGTCAAAACAGGGACCATGGCTACACCTTC. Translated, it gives CASSQNRDHGYTF.